This record covers a single TCR beta chain. The target of this receptor is not known. No per-base quality is available; no much larger clone lies one base away. These data belong to a study of T cells after yellow fever vaccination (dated by TCRdb to between 2017 and 2020). For the wider study: The SMART-Seq v4 Ultra Low Input RNA kit was used to prepare libraries from fractions with low cell numbers. To follow T-cell clones before and after both primary and booster YFV17D yellow fever vaccination, bulk TCR alpha and beta repertoires underwent longitudinal sequencing. The cohort comprised two healthy male donors, one aged 18 to 30 and one aged 30 to 40 years. Blood was drawn at multiple timepoints before and after primary and secondary immunization, with bulk PBMC replicates and cell subsets isolated. On the study overall, not on this receptor specifically: A small fraction of clonotypes appeared in both the CD4 and CD8 compartments, likely as a result of convergent recombination. Because abundant contaminating clonotypes from the bulk population could be contained in FACS-sorted repertoires, computational filtering was required. Because the study included only a couple of donors, the extent to which the findings can be generalized is limited. Compared with the primary T-cell response, the secondary T-cell response was faster but weaker, reaching its peak on day 5 rather than on day 15. Most clones expanded after primary vaccination (96% of CD4 and 70% to 90% of CD8) were re-detected after the booster, suggesting that broad memory maintenance occurred.

Synthesis of TCR cDNA relied on 5'RACE template switching, a step that introduced a universal primer site along with unique molecular identifiers. Priming of cDNA synthesis was performed from both the TCR alpha and TCR beta constant segments. Two PCR steps were used to amplify libraries, with sample barcodes and sequencing adapters being added in the second step. Sequencing of libraries was done on Illumina HiSeq 2500 (2x100 bp) or NovaSeq (2x150 bp). Per the authors' processing: MIGEC was used to demultiplex reads and collapse the reads into UMI consensus sequences, and MiXCR was used for V(D)J alignment. Clonotypes responding to the vaccine were identified with edgeR on replicate PBMC samples, with the criteria of FDR below 0.01 and a log2 fold change above 5 up to day 15. Each bulk clonotype received a CD4 or CD8 identity based on whether the sequenced CD4 or CD8 repertoire contained that clonotype at higher abundance. Through fastp at Q25 and MiXCR, TCRdb rebuilt clones from the public reads, retaining in-frame beta chains. Each CDR3 protein appears once, grouped with its most common genes and DNA. What appears here as the V and J calls and clone size reflects TCRdb's work, not the paper's. The sample data list 550,000 to 750,000 distinct CDR3 sequences, and approximately 13% of these were observed just once. Of the sample, 11% to 15% is held by the ten largest clones.

The treatment or condition label on this specimen signifies: live attenuated yellow fever vaccine strain. Two biological replicates of bulk PBMCs were collected at each blood-draw timepoint. A standard Ficoll-Paque protocol was used to isolate PBMCs from peripheral blood. TriZol was used to extract RNA from bulk PBMCs, from CD4 and CD8 fractions, and from dextramer-positive and dextramer-negative fractions. The germline V gene provides CDR1 SQVTM and CDR2 ANQGSEA. There are 12 amino acids in the CDR3, from cysteine to phenylalanine inclusive. The retained sequence is limited to the CDR3, 36 bases, with the frame set at the first base. V was cut back by 5 bases and J by 5 bases, leaving a gap of 9 bases between them.

The TCR originated in a man aged 30 to 45 who received the YFV17D yellow fever vaccine. The chain uses TRBV29-1 and TRBJ1-4; the D gene is unclear. The sequenced sample was PBMCs, obtained on the day of the yellow fever booster vaccination. The CDR3 reads as follows: CSVRDANEKLFF. The DNA sequence is TGCAGCGTTCGGGATGCGAATGAAAAACTGTTTTTT.